Listed below are T cell receptor beta chains from one sample, sequenced in a study of breast tumors, draining lymph nodes, adjacent tissues. TCRdb reprocessed the multiplex PCR reads via MiXCR and lists one record per CDR3 protein. The sample shows about 180,000 distinct CDR3 sequences, 30% to 35% of them seen only once. Sequencing was carried out using axillary lymph node tissue. These receptor sequences come from a female donor with breast cancer. Some clones in this sample may be carry-over from other donors' samples. CDR3s include the opening cysteine and the closing phenylalanine or tryptophan. A D gene is named only where the DNA matches it firmly. Clone size appears in some rows only: once, few, many, or a class for an expanded clone.

NA	TRBV14	many	TRBJ1-2	CASSQVGGSDGYTF	TGTGCCAGCAGCCAAGTTGGGGGCTCGGATGGCTACACCTTC
NA	TRBV5-5	many	TRBJ1-4	CASRTEGLTNEKLFF	TGTGCCAGCAGAACAGAGGGTTTAACTAATGAAAAACTGTTTTTT
NA	TRBV11-2	few	TRBJ2-4	CASSSITAKNIQYF	TGTGCCAGCAGCTCCATAACAGCCAAAAACATTCAGTACTTC
TRBD1	TRBV4-1	many	TRBJ2-7	CASSQGTGTGYEQYF	TGCGCCAGCAGCCAAGGCACCGGGACAGGGTACGAGCAGTACTTC
TRBD2	TRBV4-1	many	TRBJ2-3	CASSHLAGGSDTQYF	TGCGCCAGCAGCCATCTAGCGGGAGGGTCGGATACGCAGTATTTT
NA	TRBV6-6	many	TRBJ1-2	CASREVPEGSEYGYTF	TGTGCCAGCAGAGAAGTGCCCGAGGGGAGTGAGTATGGCTACACCTTC
TRBD1	TRBV5-1	many	TRBJ1-5	CASSLTGANQPQHF	TGCGCCAGCAGCTTGACAGGGGCAAATCAGCCCCAGCATTTT
NA	TRBV24-1	many	TRBJ2-1	CATSDSGYNEQFF	TGTGCCACCAGTGATTCCGGGTACAATGAGCAGTTCTTC
TRBD2	TRBV6-2/TRBV6-3	NA	TRBJ2-7	CASSLLPSGGPFEQYF	TGTGCCAGCAGTCTCTTGCCTAGCGGGGGGCCGTTCGAGCAGTACTTC
NA	TRBV5-1	many	TRBJ1-6	CASSWRGNYNSPLHF	TGCGCCAGCAGCTGGAGGGGAAACTATAATTCACCCCTCCACTTT
TRBD1	TRBV24-1	many	TRBJ2-3	CATSDSRQGHTDTQYF	TGTGCCACCAGTGATAGCAGACAGGGCCACACAGATACGCAGTATTTT
NA	TRBV7-2	NA	TRBJ2-7	CAIRRGRSTYEQYF	TGTGCCATCCGGCGTGGCCGATCTACCTACGAGCAGTACTTC
TRBD2	TRBV4-1	many	TRBJ2-1	CASSHPPGTSGGNNEQFF	TGCGCCAGCAGCCATCCCCCCGGGACTAGCGGGGGTAACAATGAGCAGTTCTTC
NA	TRBV9	NA	TRBJ1-5	CASSLRAGENEPQHF	TGTGCCAGCAGCCTCAGAGCGGGGGAAAATGAGCCCCAGCATTTT
TRBD2	TRBV12-3/TRBV12-4	many	TRBJ2-2	CASRFRLAGGIGELFF	TGTGCCAGCAGATTCCGACTAGCGGGAGGGATCGGGGAGCTGTTTTTT
NA	TRBV9	many	TRBJ1-5	CASSSLTAESNQPQHF	TGTGCCAGCAGCTCGCTGACAGCTGAGAGCAATCAGCCCCAGCATTTT
TRBD2	TRBV29-1	NA	TRBJ2-2	CSALAGGPGELFF	TGCAGCGCTCTAGCGGGGGGGCCCGGGGAGCTGTTTTTT
NA	TRBV18	NA	TRBJ1-5	CASSPIATGTRDQPQHF	TGTGCCAGCTCACCGATAGCTACCGGGACAAGGGATCAGCCCCAGCATTTT
TRBD1	TRBV4-2	many	TRBJ1-2	CASSQAGQAFHGYTF	TGTGCCAGCAGCCAAGCCGGACAGGCCTTTCATGGCTACACCTTC
TRBD2	TRBV7-3	many	TRBJ2-5	CASSQGLAGAGETQYF	TGTGCCAGCAGCCAAGGACTAGCGGGAGCTGGGGAGACCCAGTACTTC
TRBD1	TRBV7-2	NA	TRBJ1-5	CASSSAGQPQHF	TGTGCCAGCAGCTCGGCGGGACAGCCTCAGCATTTT
TRBD2	TRBV7-6	NA	TRBJ2-3	CASSLDIRGVDAQYF	TGTGCCAGCAGCTTAGACATCCGGGGGGTGGATGCGCAGTATTTC
TRBD2	TRBV9	few	TRBJ2-5	CAGSAHRGGQETQYF	TGTGCCGGCAGCGCCCACCGGGGGGGCCAAGAGACCCAGTACTTC